The 31 T cell receptor beta chains given below trace back to one sample, sequenced in a study of CD8 T cells in ankylosing spondylitis. One entry per CDR3 protein results from TCRdb running MiXCR on the 5' RACE reads. The sample holds hundreds of thousands of distinct CDR3 sequences, roughly 26% seen once. The material sequenced was blood, either unsorted or a sorted T cell fraction (not recorded which). The receptors come from a male donor with ankylosing spondylitis or in good health (not recorded which).

The chain recombines TRBV5-1 with TRBJ2-7; 9 nucleotides align to TRBD2. Trimming took 3 bases from V and 3 from J; bases not matched to a gene: 4. The CDR3 spans 14 residues. Germline-derived CDR1 and CDR2 are SGHRS and YFSETQ. CDR3: CASSSRTSDYEQYF. The CDR3 nucleotides are TGCGCCAGCAGCTCTCGGACTAGCGACTACGAGCAGTACTTC. The whole variable domain, filled in from reference TRBV5-1 and TRBJ2-7, reads KAGVTQTPRYLIKTRGQQVTLSCSPISGHRSVSWYQQTPGQGLQFLFEYFSETQRNKGNFPGRFSGRQFSNSRSEMNVSTLELGDSALYLCASSSRTSDYEQYFGPGTRLTVT.

This chain joins TRBV6-5 and TRBJ1-2; D is uncertain. The V gene's germline CDR1 is MNHEY and CDR2 SVGAGI. The CDR3 loop spans 13 amino acids. Trimming removed 0 bases at V and 8 bases at J, with 10 bases between. The CDR3 nucleotides read TGTGCCAGCAGTTACTCCTCCCGCGGGGGCTACACCTTC. Translated: CASSYSSRGGYTF.

The table lists this clonotype with many counts. This CDR3 reads CSELAGDTQYF. The CDR3 nucleotides read TGCAGTGAGCTAGCGGGAGATACGCAGTATTTT. V is TRBV20-1 and J is TRBJ2-3; 8 bases fit TRBD2. The length of the CDR3 is 11 residues. Per the germline V gene, CDR1 is DFQATT and CDR2 is SNEGSKA (reference sequence). The V segment lost 7 bases and the J segment 5 bases; nucleotides outside the gene matches: 2.

In its sample, this clonotype was seen many times. The chain is built from TRBV7-9 and TRBJ2-7, with 7 bases aligning to TRBD1. Germline CDR1 reads SEHNR; CDR2 reads FQNEAQ (reference sequence). With 5 bases clipped from V and 1 base from J, the junction kept 5 bases outside the gene matches. The CDR3 extends over 14 amino acids. In DNA, the CDR3 is TGTGCCAGCAGCCCCCGGGACAGTTCCTACGAGCAGTACTTC. The encoded protein is CASSPRDSSYEQYF.

The J gene is TRBJ2-2, the V gene TRBV7-8, with D perhaps TRBD1 (5 bases). The CDR3 runs to 17 residues. Trimming shortened V by 0 bases and J by 3 bases, and 14 bases separated the two germline ends. CDR1 and CDR2 from the germline V gene are SGHVS and FQNEAQ. The CDR3 is CASSLAGQARYTGELFF. Here the CDR3 DNA reads TGTGCCAGCAGCTTAGCGGGGCAGGCGCGGTACACCGGGGAGCTGTTTTTT.

This clonotype was seen repeatedly, ten times or more. The CDR3 loop is CASSQQDTSGKQFF. CDR3 nucleotide sequence: TGTGCCAGCAGCCAACAAGATACTAGCGGGAAACAGTTCTTC. The gene calls are TRBV4-2 and TRBJ2-1, with 10 bases that match TRBD2. CDR3 length: 14 amino acids. Germline V CDR1 and CDR2: LGHNA, YNFKEQ. V shed 2 bases and J 13 bases; nucleotides not matched to a gene: 8.

This clonotype was picked up many times. This chain links TRBV6-4 with TRBJ2-1; tentatively, D is TRBD1 or TRBD2 (5 bases each). The germline V gene has CDR1 MRHNA and CDR2 SNTAGT. The V end lost 2 bases, the J end lost 2 bases, and 13 bases lay between the germline ends. The CDR3 loop spans 16 amino acids. CDR3 DNA sequence: TGTGCCAGCAGTGACCGTAACGGGGCGACCTACAATGAGCAGTTCTTC. Translation: CASSDRNGATYNEQFF.

The rearrangement uses TRBV7-2 and TRBJ2-1; D gene ambiguous. The V and J ends lost 1 base and 9 bases respectively, with 7 bases between them. Germline assignment: CDR1 SGHTA and CDR2 FQGNSA. CDR3 length: 12 residues. CDR3 region: CASSLELGEQFF. The CDR3 nucleotides are TGTGCCAGCAGCTTAGAATTGGGTGAGCAGTTCTTC.

As DNA, the CDR3 is TGCGCCAGCAGCTTGGGGGCCCCTTTCGAGCCCCAGCATTTT. As protein: CASSLGAPFEPQHF. The V and J genes are TRBV5-1 and TRBJ1-5; D unclear. V gave up 0 bases and J gave up 8 bases, with 12 bases separating them. Germline-derived CDR1 and CDR2 are SGHRS and YFSETQ. This CDR3 spans 14 amino acids.

This clonotype was seen ten or more times. V is TRBV4-3 and J is TRBJ2-1; the D gene is possibly TRBD2 (6 bases). The germline V gene encodes CDR1 LGHNA and CDR2 YSLEER. The CDR3 extends over 13 amino acids. Trimming took off 1 base at V and 5 bases at J, with 6 bases between the two ends. The CDR3 region has the DNA TGCGCCAGCAGCCAAGCGGGGGACAATGAGCAGTTCTTC. Its protein is CASSQAGDNEQFF.

Remarks on this clonotype: It may be a read error: a sequence one base away is much more abundant. The V and J genes are TRBV24-1 and TRBJ2-1; 7 bases line up with TRBD1. CDR1 and CDR2 (germline): KGHDR, SFDVKD. The CDR3 is 17 amino acids. The CDR3 DNA reads as TGTGCCACCAGTGACCCACGACAGGGAACGTCCCACAATGAGCGGTTCTTC. This sequence encodes CATSDPRQGTSHNERFF.

The V call is TRBV20-1, the J call TRBJ2-5, with 10 bases lining up with TRBD2. The CDR3 totals 15 residues. After removal of 6 bases from V and 4 bases from J, the junction contained 11 bases not matched to a gene. The germline gives CDR1 DFQATT, CDR2 SNEGSKA (reference sequence). The CDR3 coding sequence is TGCAGTGCCAAGCAGGGTAGCGGGAGGCCAGAGACCCAGTACTTC. The encoded protein is CSAKQGSGRPETQYF.

On this clonotype itself: Just one base apart from a much larger clone, this may be a read error. This sequence joins TRBV28 and TRBJ2-5, with D possibly matching TRBD1 (6 bases). CDR1 is MDHEN and CDR2 is SYDVKM in the germline V gene. The CDR3 has 14 amino acids. The V end lost 4 bases, the J end lost 9 bases, and 18 bases lay between the germline ends. The CDR3 here is CASSWPGTLKSQYF. CDR3 coding DNA: TGTGCCAGCAGTTGGCCAGGGACACTGAAGTCCCAGTACTTC.

The chain carries TRBV27 and TRBJ2-3; 11 bases match TRBD2. The CDR3 is 17 amino acids. Per germline, CDR1 MNHEY and CDR2 SMNVEV (reference sequence). V lost 0 bases, J lost 5 bases, and 7 bases stayed unmatched. In nucleotides, the CDR3 is TGTGCCAGCAGTTTATCGGGTAGCGGGAGGGCCAGAGATACGCAGTATTTT. Its protein is CASSLSGSGRARDTQYF.

The rearrangement joins TRBV28 to TRBJ1-5; D is unresolved. This CDR3 contains 13 residues. The germline gives CDR1 MDHEN, CDR2 SYDVKM. Trimming shortened V by 7 bases and J by 7 bases, and 14 bases separated the two germline ends. As DNA, the CDR3 is TGTGCCAGCATCCCCTCAGTCGGACAGCCCCAGCATTTT. Translation: CASIPSVGQPQHF.

This clonotype was observed a handful of times. This sequence joins TRBV20-1 and TRBJ2-1; D might be TRBD2 (5 bases). Germline V gene sequence: CDR1 DFQATT, CDR2 SNEGSKA (reference sequence). The CDR3 spans 12 residues. V lost 1 base, J lost 9 bases, and 10 bases lay in between. CDR3 nucleotides: TGCAGTGCTAGAGCGGCTAGCTTTGAGCAGTTCTTC. Its translation: CSARAASFEQFF.

In this sample, this clonotype turned up many times. The V gene is TRBV7-9, the J gene TRBJ2-2, with unresolved D. Trimming shortened V by 1 base and J by 7 bases, and 7 bases separated the two germline ends. The germline gives CDR1 SEHNR, CDR2 FQNEAQ (reference sequence). The CDR3 runs to 13 residues. The DNA of the CDR3 is TGTGCCAGCAGCTTAGACAAGATCGGGGAGCTGTTTTTT. It codes for CASSLDKIGELFF. The full variable domain, its missing parts supplied by reference TRBV7-9 and TRBJ2-2, is DTGVSQNPRHKITKRGQNVTFRCDPISEHNRLYWYRQTLGQGPEFLTYFQNEAQLEKSRLLSDRFSAERPKGSFSTLEIQRTEQGDSAMYLCASSLDKIGELFFGEGSRLTVL.

This chain uses TRBV5-1 with TRBJ1-1; D not certain. The germline V gene encodes CDR1 SGHRS and CDR2 YFSETQ. The CDR3 consists of 14 residues. V lost 4 bases and J lost 4, with 14 bases in between. CDR3 in DNA: TGCGCCAGCAGCCCGATGGGAGGCACCACTGAAGCTTTCTTT. Encoded protein: CASSPMGGTTEAFF. The whole variable domain, filled in from reference TRBV5-1 and TRBJ1-1, reads KAGVTQTPRYLIKTRGQQVTLSCSPISGHRSVSWYQQTPGQGLQFLFEYFSETQRNKGNFPGRFSGRQFSNSRSEMNVSTLELGDSALYLCASSPMGGTTEAFFGQGTRLTVV.

The chain combines TRBV20-1 with TRBJ2-5, with D possibly being TRBD2 (6 bases). The germline CDR1 and CDR2 sequences are DFQATT and SNEGSKA (reference sequence). V was pared by 0 bases and J by 5 bases, with 10 bases between. This CDR3 comprises 13 residues. The CDR3 DNA is TGCAGTGCTAGAGATCCGGGGAGGGAGACCCAGTACTTC. Translation gives CSARDPGRETQYF.

There are many counts of this clonotype. J is TRBJ2-4 and V is TRBV5-1; D might be TRBD1 (6 bases). This CDR3 is built from 14 residues. Trimming removed 2 bases at V and 5 bases at J, with 11 bases between. Per germline, CDR1 SGHRS and CDR2 YFSETQ. The CDR3 spells CASSLGQIENIQYF. The DNA for the CDR3 is TGCGCCAGCAGCTTAGGACAGATTGAAAACATTCAGTACTTC. Drawing the rest from reference TRBV5-1 and TRBJ2-4, the complete variable domain is KAGVTQTPRYLIKTRGQQVTLSCSPISGHRSVSWYQQTPGQGLQFLFEYFSETQRNKGNFPGRFSGRQFSNSRSEMNVSTLELGDSALYLCASSLGQIENIQYFGAGTRLSVL.

The rearrangement joins TRBV5-1 to TRBJ2-7; D possibly corresponds to TRBD2 (6 bases). CDR3 length equals 18 residues. Trimming stripped 4 bases from V and 1 base from J, with 24 bases between. Germline-derived CDR1 and CDR2 are SGHRS and YFSETQ. The chain's CDR3 is CASSIRAGTGTVSYEQYF. In DNA form, the CDR3 reads TGCGCCAGCAGCATACGTGCCGGCACCGGGACTGTATCCTACGAGCAGTACTTC.

This clonotype showed up just a few times. This chain uses TRBV29-1 with TRBJ2-1; D could derive from TRBD1 or TRBD2 (6 bases each). CDR1 and CDR2 from the germline V gene are SQVTM and ANQGSEA. This CDR3 is built from 16 residues. V dropped 0 bases and J dropped 0 bases, with 12 bases sitting between them. CDR3 nucleotide sequence: TGCAGCGTTGAAGATATCGGGGGCCCCTCCTACAATGAGCAGTTCTTC. Its protein product is CSVEDIGGPSYNEQFF.

This clonotype appeared many times. The chain carries TRBV5-4 and TRBJ2-1; 13 positions agree with TRBD2. The junction had 13 bases not matched to a gene; V was cut back by 0 bases and J by 1 base. Germline lookup yields CDR1 SGHNT and CDR2 YYREEE (reference sequence). This CDR3 is 21 amino acids long. Here the CDR3 reads CASSLEWDGLAGARSYNEQFF. As DNA, the CDR3 is TGTGCCAGCAGCTTGGAATGGGATGGACTAGCGGGGGCCCGTTCCTACAATGAGCAGTTCTTC.

This clonotype was detected ten times or more. J is TRBJ2-2 and V is TRBV5-1, with D uncertain. This CDR3 region has 17 residues. The V end was cut by 0 bases, the J end by 2 bases, with 14 bases between. Germline V gene sequence: CDR1 SGHRS, CDR2 YFSETQ. The CDR3 sequence: CASSLGLRMINTGELFF. CDR3 nucleotide sequence: TGCGCCAGCAGCTTGGGTCTTCGGATGATTAACACCGGGGAGCTGTTTTTT.

The chain employs TRBV12-3 or TRBV12-4 and TRBJ2-5, with a possible D match to TRBD2 (5 bases). V was cut by 6 bases and J by 2 bases, with 13 bases left in between. The CDR3 is 14 residues long. CDR3 DNA: TGTGCCAGCAGGAAAGCGGCGACTCAAGAGACCCAGTACTTC. This gives the protein CASRKAATQETQYF.

This clonotype was picked up many times. V and J are TRBV20-1 and TRBJ2-3; 9 bases map to TRBD2. V trimming: 5 bases; J trimming: 6 bases; junction bases outside the gene matches: 6. Germline CDR1 DFQATT, CDR2 SNEGSKA (reference sequence). The CDR3 is made up of 13 amino acids. CDR3 protein: CSAVSGSMDTQYF. CDR3 DNA sequence: TGCAGTGCTGTTAGCGGGAGCATGGATACGCAGTATTTT.

This clonotype has at least ten counts. The J gene is TRBJ2-5, the V gene TRBV5-6; 7 bases align to TRBD1. Germline CDR1 and CDR2: SGHDT and YYEEEE. Trimming removed 0 bases from V and 4 bases from J; junction bases left unmatched: 0. The CDR3 has 13 amino acids. CDR3 sequence: CASSLGQGETQYF. The CDR3 DNA sequence: TGTGCCAGCAGCTTGGGACAGGGAGAGACCCAGTACTTC.

This clonotype was seen at least ten times. The rearrangement uses TRBV27 and TRBJ1-1, with D unresolved. Germline V gene lookup returns CDR1 MNHEY and CDR2 SMNVEV (reference sequence). Trimming left V 2 bases short and J 0 bases short, with 7 bases between. This CDR3 is built from 14 residues. CDR3 in DNA: TGTGCCAGCAGTTTACAAACAGTGAACACTGAAGCTTTCTTT. Protein product: CASSLQTVNTEAFF.

The chain uses TRBV12-3 or TRBV12-4 and TRBJ2-1; D possibly uses TRBD1 or TRBD2 (5 bases each). The CDR3 runs to 14 residues. Trimming pared 7 bases from V and 0 bases from J, leaving 10 bases between. The CDR3 DNA reads as TGTGCCAGCATCCGGGACGCCTCCTACAATGAGCAGTTCTTC. Protein sequence: CASIRDASYNEQFF.

The gene calls are TRBV11-2 and TRBJ2-5; D is ambiguous. The CDR3 has 13 residues. CDR1 is SGHAT, CDR2 FQNNGV, per germline. Trimming removed 4 bases at V and 5 bases at J, with 11 bases between. CDR3 DNA: TGTGCCAGCAGCTCCCTCGGGTTGGAGACCCAGTACTTC. This translates into CASSSLGLETQYF.

This clonotype was observed many times. The chain joins TRBV14 to TRBJ2-7, with 7 bases identical to TRBD2. The CDR3 contains 13 residues. V lost 6 bases, J lost 6 bases, and 8 bases stayed unmatched. The germline V gene has CDR1 SGHDN and CDR2 FVKESK. CDR3 sequence: CASRGAGFGEQYF. In nucleotides, the CDR3 is TGTGCCAGCAGAGGAGCGGGATTCGGCGAGCAGTACTTC.